This section outlines one T cell receptor (beta chain) sequence together with its context. Its antigen is still unknown. TCRdb analysed the RT-PCR reads with MiXCR anew, one entry per CDR3 protein. The data show 650,000 to 800,000 distinct CDR3 sequences, about 18% seen once. The CDR3 runs to 16 residues. The germline CDR1 and CDR2 sequences are LGHDT and YNNKEL (reference sequence). V was clipped by 1 base and J by 3 bases; unmatched bases: 6. The data derive from a study of response to subunit inactivated influenza vaccine. Study-wide results and caveats: There was a suggestion from the authors that each seasonal influenza vaccination recruits few new T cells.

This chain uses TRBV3-1 with TRBJ1-1, with 9 nucleotides matching TRBD1. The specimen was PBMCs from blood, collected more than 4 days after vaccination. This TCR came from a man in his forties or fifties who received an inactivated influenza vaccine. Here the CDR3 reads CASSQVRRDRDTEAFF. The CDR3 nucleotides are TGTGCCAGCAGCCAAGTTCGCAGGGACAGGGACACTGAAGCTTTCTTT.